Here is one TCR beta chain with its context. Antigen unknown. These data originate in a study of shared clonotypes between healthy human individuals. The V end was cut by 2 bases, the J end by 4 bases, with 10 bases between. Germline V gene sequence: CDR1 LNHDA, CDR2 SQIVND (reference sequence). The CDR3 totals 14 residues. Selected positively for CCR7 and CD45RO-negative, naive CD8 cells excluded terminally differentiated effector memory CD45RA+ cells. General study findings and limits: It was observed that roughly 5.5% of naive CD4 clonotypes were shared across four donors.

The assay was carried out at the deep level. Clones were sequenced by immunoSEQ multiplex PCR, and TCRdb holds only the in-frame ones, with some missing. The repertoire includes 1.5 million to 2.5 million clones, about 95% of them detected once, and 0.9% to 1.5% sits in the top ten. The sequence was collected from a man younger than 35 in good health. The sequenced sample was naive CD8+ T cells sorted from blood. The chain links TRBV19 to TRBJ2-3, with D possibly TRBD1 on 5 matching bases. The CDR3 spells CASSIKGPSDTQYF. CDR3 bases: TGTGCCAGTAGTATAAAGGGGCCCTCAGATACGCAGTATTTT.